This T cell receptor beta chain was retrieved from a study of T-cell memory formation after mild COVID-19 (dated by TCRdb to about 2021). Concerning the study at large: TCR sequence clusters from the two donors were largely donor specific. Longitudinal TCRalpha and TCRbeta repertoire sequencing tracked T-cell clones expanding and contracting after mild COVID-19 in a couple of donors. The cohort comprised two young, previously healthy adult volunteers, one female and one male.

Ficoll-Paque density gradient centrifugation was the method used to isolate PBMCs. General conclusions and limits of the study: The second-wave clones that peaked on day 37 were not confirmed to be SARS-CoV-2 specific. Some responding clones were detected in pre-infection memory, suggesting pre-existing cross-reactive memory T cells joined the SARS-CoV-2 response. The study covered only a couple of mild cases, and larger cohorts including severe cases with pre-infection samples were considered necessary. Balanced CD4/CD8 phenotypes were observed for clones contracting from day 15 to 85, whereas a bias towards CD4+ was observed for a second wave of clones expanding from day 15 to 37. Contracting CD4+ clones were located mainly in the CM and EM memory subsets, whereas CD8+ clones were found to be enriched in EMRA.

This clonotype has a handful of counts. The antigen it recognizes is unknown. Nothing much larger sits one base from this clone, and base qualities are not available. The cysteine opens and the phenylalanine closes a CDR3 of 13 amino acids. Only the CDR3 portion is preserved as DNA: 39 bases, with reading frame beginning at the first base. Cut back by 3 bases and 8 bases, the V and J ends lie 8 bases apart. Reads for this sample came from an Illumina NovaSeq 6000. TCRalpha and TCRbeta cDNA libraries were constructed by 5'RACE with constant-segment primers, with sample barcodes and unique molecular identifiers being introduced. RNA was extracted from every sample with Trizol reagent. Libraries were amplified in two PCR steps, with a second sample barcode and Illumina TruSeq adapters added in the second step. Sequencing of libraries was performed on an Illumina NovaSeq with 2 x 150 bp paired-end reads. Under the source paper's analysis protocol: The reads were demultiplexed and collapsed into UMI-guided consensus sequences using migec v1.2.7. Using mixcr v2.1.11, UMI consensuses were aligned to TRA and TRB V and J templates and then assembled into clonotypes. Expanded or contracted clonotypes were those called significant by both edgeR and NoisET, with noise models trained on biological replicates. For edgeR calls, the thresholds were a false discovery rate-adjusted p below 0.01 and a log2 fold-change of 1. As an exploratory analysis of dynamics, PCA with hierarchical clustering was applied to max-normalized trajectories of the 1000 most abundant clonotypes. Each responding clone was given a CD4 or CD8 phenotype based on the CD4+ and CD8+ repertoires, which had been sequenced separately. TCRdb itself trimmed the public reads at Q25 with fastp, ran MiXCR and retained productive beta chains. Rows matching on CDR3 protein sequence are summarized as one entry with the most common DNA and genes. The V and J calls reflect TCRdb's pipeline rather than the authors' work. The table for this sample lists approximately 430,000 distinct CDR3 sequences; 20% to 25% of them were counted only once. 10% to 15% of the sample is taken by the ten largest.

This receptor was taken from an adult woman who had mild COVID-19 (a few samples of this study predate the infection). The sample titles of this study are shuffled in the database, so cell type and time point are left out; the donor was told from shared clones. The chain joins TRBV12-3 or TRBV12-4 to TRBJ1-6; possibly the D gene is TRBD1, per 6 matching bases. Sequencing was done on a sample of PBMCs or a T cell subset sorted from them (not recorded which). CDR3 protein: CASSFRQDSPLHF. The DNA reads TGTGCCAGCAGTTTTCGACAGGATTCACCCCTCCACTTT.